These T cell receptor beta chains were read from a single sample in a study of blood T cell repertoires in COVID-19. Using immunoSEQ multiplex PCR, the repertoire was profiled, and TCRdb retains in-frame clones only, with some absent. Among some 100,000 clones listed, roughly 84% were seen once. The specimen was peripheral blood. These receptors all come from a man in his thirties or forties in a cohort sampled during active COVID-19. CDR3s include the opening cysteine and the closing phenylalanine or tryptophan. The D gene is left open where the match is weak. Clone size is shown for a subset of rows, as once, few, many or a class of expanded clone.

CDR3 DNA: TGTGCCAGCAGCCGGGACAGCAACACAGATACGCAGTATTTT; CDR3 protein: CASSRDSNTDTQYF; D gene: TRBD1; V gene: TRBV7-9; J gene: TRBJ2-3; clone size: -
CDR3 DNA: TGTGCCAGCAGCTTTAGGGCGGGGGCCACAGATACGCAGTATTTT; CDR3 protein: CASSFRAGATDTQYF; D gene: -; V gene: TRBV7-6; J gene: TRBJ2-3; clone size: -
CDR3 DNA: TGTGCCACCAGTGGTCTGGAAGGGGGCGGCTACACCTTC; CDR3 protein: CATSGLEGGGYTF; D gene: TRBD1; V gene: TRBV24-1; J gene: TRBJ1-2; clone size: few
CDR3 DNA: TGTGCCAGCAGACCGGGACACAGCCTAAATTTCTCTGGAAACACCATATATTTT; CDR3 protein: CASRPGHSLNFSGNTIYF; D gene: -; V gene: TRBV21-1; J gene: TRBJ1-3; clone size: -
CDR3 DNA: TGCGCCAGCAGCTTGAGACAGGGGTCCACCTATGGCTACACCTTC; CDR3 protein: CASSLRQGSTYGYTF; D gene: TRBD1; V gene: TRBV5-1; J gene: TRBJ1-2; clone size: -
CDR3 DNA: TGCGCCAGCAGCCAAGGACAGTTTTATAATTCACCCCTCCACTTT; CDR3 protein: CASSQGQFYNSPLHF; D gene: -; V gene: TRBV5-1; J gene: TRBJ1-6; clone size: -
CDR3 DNA: TGTGCCAGCAGCGTAGAGCCAGGGGGCTATTCACCCCTCCACTTT; CDR3 protein: CASSVEPGGYSPLHF; D gene: TRBD1; V gene: TRBV9; J gene: TRBJ1-6; clone size: -
CDR3 DNA: TGTGCCAGCAGGTCTAGCGGGGGCCTTCTCTCCTACGAGCAGTACTTC; CDR3 protein: CASRSSGGLLSYEQYF; D gene: TRBD2; V gene: TRBV6-6; J gene: TRBJ2-7; clone size: -
CDR3 DNA: TGTGCCAGCAGTTTAGTGACAGGGGCCGGCTACACCTTC; CDR3 protein: CASSLVTGAGYTF; D gene: TRBD1; V gene: TRBV28; J gene: TRBJ1-2; clone size: -
CDR3 DNA: TGCGCCAGCAGCTCGACCGAAAAAAGGACAGGGAACTATGGCTACACCTTC; CDR3 protein: CASSSTEKRTGNYGYTF; D gene: TRBD1; V gene: TRBV5-1; J gene: TRBJ1-2; clone size: -
CDR3 DNA: TGTGCCAGTACCGACAGGGGGTATGGCTACACCTTC; CDR3 protein: CASTDRGYGYTF; D gene: TRBD1; V gene: TRBV19; J gene: TRBJ1-2; clone size: -
CDR3 DNA: TGTGCCAGCAGCTTTCGAGCGGGGGGCCCCCCAGATACGCAGTATTTT; CDR3 protein: CASSFRAGGPPDTQYF; D gene: TRBD2; V gene: TRBV13; J gene: TRBJ2-3; clone size: -
CDR3 DNA: TGTGCCAGCAGCCAAAGGGGGAGAGAAGCTTTCTTT; CDR3 protein: CASSQRGREAFF; D gene: -; V gene: TRBV3-1/TRBV3-2; J gene: TRBJ1-1; clone size: -
CDR3 DNA: TGTGCCAGCAGCCAAGCCAGGGAAGGCTACACCTTC; CDR3 protein: CASSQAREGYTF; D gene: -; V gene: TRBV3-1/TRBV3-2; J gene: TRBJ1-2; clone size: -
CDR3 DNA: TGTGCCAGCAGCACAAACAGCAACCCTAGCGACGAGCAGTACTTC; CDR3 protein: CASSTNSNPSDEQYF; D gene: -; V gene: TRBV5-4; J gene: TRBJ2-7; clone size: -
CDR3 DNA: TGTGCCAGCTCACCCGTCCGGGGACAGGGATTCTTCGGCTACACCTTC; CDR3 protein: CASSPVRGQGFFGYTF; D gene: TRBD1; V gene: TRBV18; J gene: TRBJ1-2; clone size: -
CDR3 DNA: TGCGCCAGCAGCTTGGACAGGGGGCCTCGCTACACCTTC; CDR3 protein: CASSLDRGPRYTF; D gene: TRBD1; V gene: TRBV5-1; J gene: TRBJ1-2; clone size: once
CDR3 DNA: TGTGCCAGCAGTGGTGGGACAGGGTTAAGTCTGGGGGGACTGGAGACCCAGTACTTC; CDR3 protein: CASSGGTGLSLGGLETQYF; D gene: TRBD1; V gene: TRBV6-1; J gene: TRBJ2-5; clone size: -
CDR3 DNA: TGTGCCAGCAGTGATCAGGAGACCCAGTACTTC; CDR3 protein: CASSDQETQYF; D gene: -; V gene: TRBV6-1; J gene: TRBJ2-5; clone size: -
CDR3 DNA: TGTGCTAGTGGTTTGGTATTCAGGCGCACTAATGAAAAACTGTTTTTT; CDR3 protein: CASGLVFRRTNEKLFF; D gene: -; V gene: TRBV12-5; J gene: TRBJ1-4; clone size: -
CDR3 DNA: TGTGCCAGCAGCGGGCGGACAGGGGGCAGTGAAAAACTGTTTTTT; CDR3 protein: CASSGRTGGSEKLFF; D gene: TRBD1; V gene: TRBV7-6; J gene: TRBJ1-4; clone size: -
CDR3 DNA: TGTGCTAGTGGTTTGACCAGGGGATCCATATTCTATAGCAATCAGCCCCAGCATTTT; CDR3 protein: CASGLTRGSIFYSNQPQHF; D gene: -; V gene: TRBV12-5; J gene: TRBJ1-5; clone size: -
CDR3 DNA: TGTGCCAGCACCCTGACAGGGGGAAACCACGAGCAGTACTTC; CDR3 protein: CASTLTGGNHEQYF; D gene: TRBD1; V gene: TRBV5-5; J gene: TRBJ2-7; clone size: -
CDR3 DNA: TGTGCCAGCAGAATCAACAGGGCAGGCGAGCAGTACTTC; CDR3 protein: CASRINRAGEQYF; D gene: -; V gene: TRBV6-6; J gene: TRBJ2-7; clone size: once
CDR3 DNA: TGTGCCACCAGCAGAGATCTCCGGAGGGAAAAACTGTTTTTT; CDR3 protein: CATSRDLRREKLFF; D gene: -; V gene: TRBV15; J gene: TRBJ1-4; clone size: -
CDR3 DNA: TGTGCCAGCAGTTACCGCGCGACTAATGAAAAACTGTTTTTT; CDR3 protein: CASSYRATNEKLFF; D gene: -; V gene: TRBV6-2/TRBV6-3; J gene: TRBJ1-4; clone size: -
CDR3 DNA: TGTGCCAGCAGTCAGCGGGGTTACAATGAGCAGTTCTTC; CDR3 protein: CASSQRGYNEQFF; D gene: TRBD2; V gene: TRBV12-3/TRBV12-4; J gene: TRBJ2-1; clone size: -
CDR3 DNA: TGTGCCAGCAGCTCGGAAATTTGGGCTAATGAGCAGTTCTTC; CDR3 protein: CASSSEIWANEQFF; D gene: -; V gene: TRBV5-5; J gene: TRBJ2-1; clone size: -
CDR3 DNA: TGTGCCAGCAGTTTGGGCAGGGCCAATCAGCCCCAGCATTTT; CDR3 protein: CASSLGRANQPQHF; D gene: -; V gene: TRBV27; J gene: TRBJ1-5; clone size: medium-sized
CDR3 DNA: TGTGCCAGCAGCCAAGCCGACAGGGTCTATGGCTACACCTTC; CDR3 protein: CASSQADRVYGYTF; D gene: TRBD1; V gene: TRBV3-1/TRBV3-2; J gene: TRBJ1-2; clone size: -
CDR3 DNA: TGCGCCAGCAGCCTTGGGCAGGGGGCCCGGCTAGAAGCTTTCTTT; CDR3 protein: CASSLGQGARLEAFF; D gene: TRBD1; V gene: TRBV4-1; J gene: TRBJ1-1; clone size: -
CDR3 DNA: TGTGCCAGCAGAAATGAGAACATTCAGTACTTC; CDR3 protein: CASRNENIQYF; D gene: -; V gene: TRBV6-6; J gene: TRBJ2-4; clone size: -
CDR3 DNA: TGCGCCAGCAGCTTGACGGTTTCTAACTATGGCTACACCTTC; CDR3 protein: CASSLTVSNYGYTF; D gene: -; V gene: TRBV5-1; J gene: TRBJ1-2; clone size: -
CDR3 DNA: TGTGCCAGCTCACCTATACAGGGGGCGAGGGAGACCCAGTACTTC; CDR3 protein: CASSPIQGARETQYF; D gene: TRBD1; V gene: TRBV18; J gene: TRBJ2-5; clone size: -
CDR3 DNA: TGTGCCAGCAGTCTTCACCCGGGGAGCGGGGGGGCGAATGAGCAGTTCTTC; CDR3 protein: CASSLHPGSGGANEQFF; D gene: TRBD2; V gene: TRBV6-6; J gene: TRBJ2-1; clone size: -
CDR3 DNA: TGTGCCAGCAGCTCTATCGGTGGGCAGGTTGGCTACACCTTC; CDR3 protein: CASSSIGGQVGYTF; D gene: -; V gene: TRBV7-2; J gene: TRBJ1-2; clone size: once
CDR3 DNA: TGTGCCAGCAGCCCTAGCTCCTACAATGAGCAGTTCTTC; CDR3 protein: CASSPSSYNEQFF; D gene: -; V gene: TRBV6-4; J gene: TRBJ2-1; clone size: -
CDR3 DNA: TGTGCCAGCAGCTCTCTACGGACTAGCGGGATTCGCTACGAGCAGTACTTC; CDR3 protein: CASSSLRTSGIRYEQYF; D gene: TRBD2; V gene: TRBV5-6; J gene: TRBJ2-7; clone size: few
CDR3 DNA: TGTGCCAGCAGCTTTTATGCTACTTTCTACGAGCAGTACTTC; CDR3 protein: CASSFYATFYEQYF; D gene: -; V gene: TRBV7-2; J gene: TRBJ2-7; clone size: -
CDR3 DNA: TGCGCCAACTATATTTACGAGCAGTACTTC; CDR3 protein: CANYIYEQYF; D gene: -; V gene: TRBV5-1; J gene: TRBJ2-7; clone size: -
CDR3 DNA: TGTGCCAGCAGACCTACAGGGGGCAATGGCTACACCTTC; CDR3 protein: CASRPTGGNGYTF; D gene: TRBD1; V gene: TRBV28; J gene: TRBJ1-2; clone size: -
CDR3 DNA: TGTGCCAGCAGCTTGGAATCGGACTATGGCTACACCTTC; CDR3 protein: CASSLESDYGYTF; D gene: -; V gene: TRBV5-5; J gene: TRBJ1-2; clone size: -
CDR3 DNA: TGTGCCAGCAGCTTGGGGGTGGGCGCGTATGGCTACACCTTC; CDR3 protein: CASSLGVGAYGYTF; D gene: -; V gene: TRBV5-5; J gene: TRBJ1-2; clone size: -
CDR3 DNA: TGTGCCAGCAGTTACGGGGGGGACCCCTACGAGCAGTACTTC; CDR3 protein: CASSYGGDPYEQYF; D gene: TRBD2; V gene: TRBV6-5; J gene: TRBJ2-7; clone size: -